The TCR beta chain under discussion was sequenced for a study of T cell changes during pregnancy in multiple sclerosis. Germline lookup yields CDR1 MNHEY and CDR2 SMNVEV (reference sequence). The CDR3 loop spans 14 amino acids. V lost 2 bases, J lost 2 bases, and 8 bases lay in between. Profiled with immunoSEQ multiplex PCR; TCRdb holds only in-frame clones, not every one. The profile shows some 130,000 clones, around 95% of them singletons. The source of this sequence is a female donor with multiple sclerosis, enrolled in a pregnancy study. The V call is TRBV27, the J call TRBJ2-3; a possible D gene is TRBD2 (5 bases). The material was peripheral blood, obtained after pregnancy. CDR3 amino acids: CASSLAGFTDTQYF. In nucleotides, the CDR3 is TGTGCCAGCAGTTTAGCGGGTTTCACAGATACGCAGTATTTT.